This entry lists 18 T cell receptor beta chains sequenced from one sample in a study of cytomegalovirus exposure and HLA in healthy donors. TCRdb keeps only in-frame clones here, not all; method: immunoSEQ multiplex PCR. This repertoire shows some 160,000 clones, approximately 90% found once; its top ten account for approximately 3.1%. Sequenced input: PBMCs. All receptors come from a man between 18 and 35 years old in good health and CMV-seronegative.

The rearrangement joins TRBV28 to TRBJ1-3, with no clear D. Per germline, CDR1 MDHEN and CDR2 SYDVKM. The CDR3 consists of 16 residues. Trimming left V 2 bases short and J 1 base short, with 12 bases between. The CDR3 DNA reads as TGTGCCAGCAGTTTAGGTACGCGCTATTCTGGAAACACCATATATTTT. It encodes CASSLGTRYSGNTIYF.

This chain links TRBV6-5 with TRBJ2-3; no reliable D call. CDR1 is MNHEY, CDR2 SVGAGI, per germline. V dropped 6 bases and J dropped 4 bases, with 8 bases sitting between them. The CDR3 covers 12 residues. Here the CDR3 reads CASSDSSDTQYF. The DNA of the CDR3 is TGTGCCAGCAGCGACTCTTCAGATACGCAGTATTTT.

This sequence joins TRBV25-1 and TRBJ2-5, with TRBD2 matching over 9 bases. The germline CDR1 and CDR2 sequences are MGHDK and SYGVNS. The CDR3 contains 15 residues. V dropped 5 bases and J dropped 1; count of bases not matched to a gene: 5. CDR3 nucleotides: TGTGCCAGCAGTTTTTCTAGCGGGGCCCAAGAGACCCAGTACTTC. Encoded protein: CASSFSSGAQETQYF.

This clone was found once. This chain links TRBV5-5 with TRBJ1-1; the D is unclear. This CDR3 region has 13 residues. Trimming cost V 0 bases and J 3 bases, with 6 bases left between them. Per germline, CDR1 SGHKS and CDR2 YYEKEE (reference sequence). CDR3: CASSLAVDTEAFF. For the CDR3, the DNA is TGTGCCAGCAGCTTGGCGGTAGACACTGAAGCTTTCTTT. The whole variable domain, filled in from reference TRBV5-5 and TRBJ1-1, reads DAGVTQSPTHLIKTRGQQVTLRCSPISGHKSVSWYQQVLGQGPQFIFQYYEKEERGRGNFPDRFSARQFPNYSSELNVNALLLGDSALYLCASSLAVDTEAFFGQGTRLTVV.

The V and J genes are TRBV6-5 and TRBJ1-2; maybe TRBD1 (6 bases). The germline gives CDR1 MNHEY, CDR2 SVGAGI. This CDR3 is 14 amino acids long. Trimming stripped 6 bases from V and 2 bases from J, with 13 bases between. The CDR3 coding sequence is TGTGCCAGCAGAGGCTTAGGACAGAACTATGGCTACACCTTC. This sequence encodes CASRGLGQNYGYTF.

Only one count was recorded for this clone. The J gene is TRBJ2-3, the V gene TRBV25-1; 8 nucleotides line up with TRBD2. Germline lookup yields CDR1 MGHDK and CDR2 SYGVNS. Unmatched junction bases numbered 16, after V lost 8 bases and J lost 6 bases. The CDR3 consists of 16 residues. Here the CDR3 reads CASVSPGGASGDTQYF. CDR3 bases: TGTGCCAGCGTCTCCCCCGGCGGGGCTAGCGGGGATACGCAGTATTTT.

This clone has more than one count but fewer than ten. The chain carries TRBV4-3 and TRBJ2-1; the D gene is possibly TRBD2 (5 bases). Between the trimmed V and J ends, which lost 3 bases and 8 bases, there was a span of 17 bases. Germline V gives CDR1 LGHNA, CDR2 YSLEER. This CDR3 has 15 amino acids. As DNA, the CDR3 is TGCGCCAGCAGCCAGGACCTTACTAGAATCCATGAGCAGTTCTTC. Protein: CASSQDLTRIHEQFF.

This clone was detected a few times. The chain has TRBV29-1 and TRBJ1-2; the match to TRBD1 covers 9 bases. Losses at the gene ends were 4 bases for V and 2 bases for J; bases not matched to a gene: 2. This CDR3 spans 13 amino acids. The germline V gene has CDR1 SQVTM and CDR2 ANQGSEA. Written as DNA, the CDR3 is TGCAGCGTTGCTGGACAGGGGAACTATGGCTACACCTTC. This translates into CSVAGQGNYGYTF.

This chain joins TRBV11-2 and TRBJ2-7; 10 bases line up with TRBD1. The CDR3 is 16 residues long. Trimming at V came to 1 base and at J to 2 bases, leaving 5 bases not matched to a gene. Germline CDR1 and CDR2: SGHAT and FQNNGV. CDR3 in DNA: TGTGCCAGCAGCTTAGGCAGCGGGACAGGGGCCTACGAGCAGTACTTC. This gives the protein CASSLGSGTGAYEQYF. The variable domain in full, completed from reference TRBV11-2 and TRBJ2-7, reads EAGVAQSPRYKIIEKRQSVAFWCNPISGHATLYWYQQILGQGPKLLIQFQNNGVVDDSQLPKDRFSAERLKGVDSTLKIQPAKLEDSAVYLCASSLGSGTGAYEQYFGPGTRLTVT.

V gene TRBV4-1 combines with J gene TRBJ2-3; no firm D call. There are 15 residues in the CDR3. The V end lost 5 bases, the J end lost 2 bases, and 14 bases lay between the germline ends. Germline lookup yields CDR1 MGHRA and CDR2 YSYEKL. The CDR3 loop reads CASSELGAVTDTQYF. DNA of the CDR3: TGCGCCAGCAGCGAGTTGGGCGCCGTCACAGATACGCAGTATTTT.

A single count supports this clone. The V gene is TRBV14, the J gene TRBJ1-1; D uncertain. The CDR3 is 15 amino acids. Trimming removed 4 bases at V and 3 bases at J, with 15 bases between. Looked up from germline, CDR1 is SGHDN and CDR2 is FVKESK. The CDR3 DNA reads TGTGCCAGCAGCCCTCCGGGGATAGGCCACACTGAAGCTTTCTTT. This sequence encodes CASSPPGIGHTEAFF.

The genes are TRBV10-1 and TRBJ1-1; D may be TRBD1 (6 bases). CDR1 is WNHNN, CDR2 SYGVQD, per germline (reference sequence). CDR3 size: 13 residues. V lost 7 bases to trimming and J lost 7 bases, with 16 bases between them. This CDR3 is CASKNRVESEAFF. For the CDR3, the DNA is TGCGCCAGCAAAAACAGGGTGGAGAGTGAAGCTTTCTTT.

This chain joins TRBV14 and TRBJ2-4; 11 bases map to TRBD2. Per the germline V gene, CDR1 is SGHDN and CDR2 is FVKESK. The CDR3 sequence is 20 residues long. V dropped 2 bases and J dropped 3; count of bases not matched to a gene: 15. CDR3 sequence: CASSQSFSGRVEFDKNIQYF. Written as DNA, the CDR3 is TGTGCCAGCAGCCAATCTTTTAGCGGGAGGGTAGAGTTCGACAAAAACATTCAGTACTTC.

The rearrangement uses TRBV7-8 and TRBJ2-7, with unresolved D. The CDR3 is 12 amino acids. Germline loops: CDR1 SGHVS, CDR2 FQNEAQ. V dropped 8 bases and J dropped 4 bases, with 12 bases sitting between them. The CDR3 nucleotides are TGTGCCAGCGGCTACGCAGGTTACGAGCAGTACTTC. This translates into CASGYAGYEQYF.

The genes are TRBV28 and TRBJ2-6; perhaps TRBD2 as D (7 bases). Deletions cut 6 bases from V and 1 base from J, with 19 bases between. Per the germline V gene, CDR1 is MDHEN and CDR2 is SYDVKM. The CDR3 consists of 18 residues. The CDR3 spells CASRLGGALVSGANVLTF. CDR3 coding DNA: TGTGCCAGCAGACTAGGGGGGGCCTTGGTGTCTGGGGCCAACGTCCTGACTTTC.

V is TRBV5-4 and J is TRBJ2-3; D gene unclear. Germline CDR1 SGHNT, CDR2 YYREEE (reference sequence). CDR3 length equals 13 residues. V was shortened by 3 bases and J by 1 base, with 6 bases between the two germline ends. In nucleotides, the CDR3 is TGTGCCAGCAGCTGGGCAGGCACAGATACGCAGTATTTT. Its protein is CASSWAGTDTQYF.

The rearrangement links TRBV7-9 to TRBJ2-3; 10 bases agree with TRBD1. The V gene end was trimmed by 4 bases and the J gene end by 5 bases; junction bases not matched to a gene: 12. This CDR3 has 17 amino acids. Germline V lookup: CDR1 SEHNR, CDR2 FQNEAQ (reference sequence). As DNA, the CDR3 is TGTGCCAGCAGCTCACCTTACGACAGGGGGCATCGAGATACGCAGTATTTT. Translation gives CASSSPYDRGHRDTQYF. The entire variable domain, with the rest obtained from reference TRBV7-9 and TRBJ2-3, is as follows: DTGVSQNPRHKITKRGQNVTFRCDPISEHNRLYWYRQTLGQGPEFLTYFQNEAQLEKSRLLSDRFSAERPKGSFSTLEIQRTEQGDSAMYLCASSSPYDRGHRDTQYFGPGTRLTVL.

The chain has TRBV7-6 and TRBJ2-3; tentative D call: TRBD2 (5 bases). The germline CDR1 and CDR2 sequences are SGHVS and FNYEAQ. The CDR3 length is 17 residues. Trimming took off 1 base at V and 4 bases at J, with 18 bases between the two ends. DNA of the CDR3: TGTGCCAGCAGCTTAGATCAAGTACGGCTAGCAGCAGATACGCAGTATTTT. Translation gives CASSLDQVRLAADTQYF. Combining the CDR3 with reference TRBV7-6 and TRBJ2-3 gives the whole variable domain GAGVSQSPRYKVTKRGQDVALRCDPISGHVSLYWYRQALGQGPEFLTYFNYEAQQDKSGLPNDRFSAERPEGSISTLTIQRTEQRDSAMYRCASSLDQVRLAADTQYFGPGTRLTVL.